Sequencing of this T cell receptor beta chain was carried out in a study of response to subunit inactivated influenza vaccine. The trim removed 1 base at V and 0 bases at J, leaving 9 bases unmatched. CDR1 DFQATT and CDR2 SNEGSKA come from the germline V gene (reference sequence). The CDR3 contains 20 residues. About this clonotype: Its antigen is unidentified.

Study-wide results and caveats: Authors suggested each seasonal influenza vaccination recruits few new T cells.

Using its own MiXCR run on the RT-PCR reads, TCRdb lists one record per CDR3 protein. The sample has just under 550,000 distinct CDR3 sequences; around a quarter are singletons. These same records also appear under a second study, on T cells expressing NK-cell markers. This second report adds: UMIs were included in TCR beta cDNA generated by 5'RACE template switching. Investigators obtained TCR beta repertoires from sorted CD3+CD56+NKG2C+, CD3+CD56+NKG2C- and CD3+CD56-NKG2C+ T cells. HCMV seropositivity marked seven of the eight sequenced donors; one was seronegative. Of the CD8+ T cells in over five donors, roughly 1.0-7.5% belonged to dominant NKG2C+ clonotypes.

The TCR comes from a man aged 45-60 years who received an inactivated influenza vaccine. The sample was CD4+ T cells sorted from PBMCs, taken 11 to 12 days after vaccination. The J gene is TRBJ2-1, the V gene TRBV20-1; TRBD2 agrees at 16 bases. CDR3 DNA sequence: TGCAGTGCTAGAGTCGTTGGGACTAGCGGGAGGGAAAGCTCCTACAATGAGCAGTTCTTC. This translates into CSARVVGTSGRESSYNEQFF.